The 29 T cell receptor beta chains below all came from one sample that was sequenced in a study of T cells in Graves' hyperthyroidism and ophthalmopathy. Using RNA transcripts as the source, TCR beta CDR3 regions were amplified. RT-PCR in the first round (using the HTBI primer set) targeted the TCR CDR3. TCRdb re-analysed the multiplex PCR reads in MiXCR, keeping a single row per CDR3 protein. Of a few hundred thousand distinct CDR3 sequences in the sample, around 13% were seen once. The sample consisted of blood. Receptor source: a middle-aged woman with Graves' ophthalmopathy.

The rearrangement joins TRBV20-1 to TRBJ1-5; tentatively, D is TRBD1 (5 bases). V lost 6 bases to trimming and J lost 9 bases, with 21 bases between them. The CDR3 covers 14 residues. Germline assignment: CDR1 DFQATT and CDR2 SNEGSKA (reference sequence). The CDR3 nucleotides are TGCAGTGCGAAAGGCGGGGAGGGGTTCACGCCCCAGCATTTT. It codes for CSAKGGEGFTPQHF.

CDR3 bases: TGTGCCAGCATCACGGGACTAGCGGAGGGTAATGAGCAGTTCTTC. It codes for CASITGLAEGNEQFF. The chain combines TRBV12-3 or TRBV12-4 with TRBJ2-1; TRBD2 matches 11 bases. The length of the CDR3 is 15 residues. After removal of 7 bases from V and 7 bases from J, the junction contained 9 bases not matched to a gene.

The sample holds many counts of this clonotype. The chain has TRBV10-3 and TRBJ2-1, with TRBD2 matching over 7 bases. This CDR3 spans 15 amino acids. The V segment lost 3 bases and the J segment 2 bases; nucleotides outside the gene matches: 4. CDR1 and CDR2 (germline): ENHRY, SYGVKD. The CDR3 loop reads CAISDRAGAYNEQFF. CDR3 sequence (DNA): TGTGCCATCAGTGACCGGGCGGGAGCCTACAATGAGCAGTTCTTC.

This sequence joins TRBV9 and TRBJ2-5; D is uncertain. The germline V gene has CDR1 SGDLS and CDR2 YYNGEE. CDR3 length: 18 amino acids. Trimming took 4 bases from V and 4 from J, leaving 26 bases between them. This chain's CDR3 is CASSSYGVTSLYLETQYF. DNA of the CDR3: TGTGCCAGCAGCTCGTACGGCGTAACCAGCTTGTACCTAGAGACCCAGTACTTC. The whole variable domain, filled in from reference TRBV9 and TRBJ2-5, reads DSGVTQTPKHLITATGQRVTLRCSPRSGDLSVYWYQQSLDQGLQFLIQYYNGEERAKGNILERFSAQQFPDLHSELNLSSLELGDSALYFCASSSYGVTSLYLETQYFGPGTRLLVL.

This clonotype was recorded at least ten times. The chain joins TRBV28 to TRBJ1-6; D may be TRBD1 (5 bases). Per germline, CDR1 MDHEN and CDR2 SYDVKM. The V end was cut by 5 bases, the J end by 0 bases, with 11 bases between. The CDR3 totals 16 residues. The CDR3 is CASSTGVDSYNSPLHF. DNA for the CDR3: TGTGCCAGCAGTACGGGGGTAGACTCCTATAATTCACCCCTCCACTTT.

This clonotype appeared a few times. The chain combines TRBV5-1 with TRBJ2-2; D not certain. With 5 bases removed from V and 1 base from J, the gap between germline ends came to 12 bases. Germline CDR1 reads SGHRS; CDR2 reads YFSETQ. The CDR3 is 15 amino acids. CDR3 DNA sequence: TGCGCCAGCAGTCCCCGTTGGGAGAACACCGGGGAGCTGTTTTTT. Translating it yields CASSPRWENTGELFF.

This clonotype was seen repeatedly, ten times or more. The CDR3 loop is CASSLAADRAYEQYF. The CDR3 DNA sequence: TGTGCCAGCAGCTTAGCCGCGGACAGAGCCTACGAGCAGTACTTC. The chain recombines TRBV11-2 with TRBJ2-7; D is possibly TRBD1 (6 bases). The V end lost 1 base, the J end lost 2 bases, and 12 bases lay between the germline ends. The CDR3 runs 15 residues. From germline, CDR1 is SGHAT and CDR2 FQNNGV.

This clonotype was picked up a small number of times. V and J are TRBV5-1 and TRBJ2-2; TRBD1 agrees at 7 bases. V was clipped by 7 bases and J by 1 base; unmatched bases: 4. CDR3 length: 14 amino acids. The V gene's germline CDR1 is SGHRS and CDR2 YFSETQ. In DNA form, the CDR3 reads TGCGCCAGCTCGGGACAGATGAACACCGGGGAGCTGTTTTTT. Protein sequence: CASSGQMNTGELFF.

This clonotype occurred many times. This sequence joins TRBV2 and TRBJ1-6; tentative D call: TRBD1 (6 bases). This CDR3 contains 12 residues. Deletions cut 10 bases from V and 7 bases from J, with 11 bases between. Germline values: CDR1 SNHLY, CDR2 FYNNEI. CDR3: CATGTQNSPLHF. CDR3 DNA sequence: TGTGCCACCGGGACACAGAATTCACCCCTCCACTTT.

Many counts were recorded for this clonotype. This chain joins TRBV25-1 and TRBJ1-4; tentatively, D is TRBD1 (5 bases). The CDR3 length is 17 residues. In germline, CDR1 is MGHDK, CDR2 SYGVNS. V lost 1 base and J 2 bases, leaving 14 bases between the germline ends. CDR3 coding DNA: TGTGCCAGCAGTGAATCAGTTTGGGGGGTTACTAATGAAAAACTGTTTTTT. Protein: CASSESVWGVTNEKLFF.

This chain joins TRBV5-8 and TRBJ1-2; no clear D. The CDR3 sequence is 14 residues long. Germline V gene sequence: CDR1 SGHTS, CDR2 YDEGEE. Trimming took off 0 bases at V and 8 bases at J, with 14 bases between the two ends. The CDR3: CASSLAMRARGYTF. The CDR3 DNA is TGTGCCAGCAGCTTGGCTATGCGGGCGCGGGGCTACACCTTC. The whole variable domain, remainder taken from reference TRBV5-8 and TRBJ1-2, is EAGVTQSPTHLIKTRGQQATLRCSPISGHTSVYWYQQALGLGLQFLLWYDEGEERNRGNFPPRFSGRQFPNYSSELNVNALELEDSALYLCASSLAMRARGYTFGSGTRLTVV.

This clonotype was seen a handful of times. The CDR3 here is CASLDRDYEQYF. The CDR3 DNA follows: TGTGCCAGCTTGGACAGGGATTACGAGCAGTACTTC. This sequence joins TRBV2 and TRBJ2-7; 8 bases match TRBD1. The CDR3 covers 12 residues. The J segment lost 4 bases and the V segment lost 8 bases, leaving 4 bases of the junction unmatched. Germline CDR1 is SNHLY and CDR2 is FYNNEI.

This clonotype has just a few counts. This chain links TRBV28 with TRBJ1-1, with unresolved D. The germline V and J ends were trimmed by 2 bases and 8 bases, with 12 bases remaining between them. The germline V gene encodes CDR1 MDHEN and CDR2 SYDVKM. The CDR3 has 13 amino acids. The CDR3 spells CASSLRAGREAFF. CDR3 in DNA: TGTGCCAGCAGTTTAAGGGCAGGAAGGGAAGCTTTCTTT.

The DNA for the CDR3 is TGTGCCAGCAGCCAAGATCGCGTGACAGGGGTTCGCGGGGAGCTGTTTTTT. Amino acids: CASSQDRVTGVRGELFF. The chain uses TRBV3-1 and TRBJ2-2, with TRBD1 matching over 8 bases. Unmatched junction bases numbered 10, after V lost 0 bases and J lost 7 bases. This CDR3 comprises 17 residues. Per germline, CDR1 LGHDT and CDR2 YNNKEL (reference sequence).

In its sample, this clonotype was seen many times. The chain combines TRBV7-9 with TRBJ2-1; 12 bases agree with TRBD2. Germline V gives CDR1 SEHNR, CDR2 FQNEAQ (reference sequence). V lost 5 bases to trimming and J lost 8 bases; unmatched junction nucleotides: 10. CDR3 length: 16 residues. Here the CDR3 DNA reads TGTGCCAGCAGCCCTAGCGGGAGGGCCAGGGAGTATGAGCAGTTCTTC. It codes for CASSPSGRAREYEQFF.

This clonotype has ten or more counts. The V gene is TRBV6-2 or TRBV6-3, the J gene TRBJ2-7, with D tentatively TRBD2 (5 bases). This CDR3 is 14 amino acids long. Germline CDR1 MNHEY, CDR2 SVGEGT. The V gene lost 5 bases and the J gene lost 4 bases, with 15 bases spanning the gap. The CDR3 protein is CASSPVSGLYEQYF. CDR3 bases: TGTGCCAGCAGTCCTGTTTCGGGGTTATACGAGCAGTACTTC.

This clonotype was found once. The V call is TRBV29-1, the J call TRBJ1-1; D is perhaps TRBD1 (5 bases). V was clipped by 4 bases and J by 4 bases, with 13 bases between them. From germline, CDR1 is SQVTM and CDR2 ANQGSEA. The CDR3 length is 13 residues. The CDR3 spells CSVVRGFSTEAFF. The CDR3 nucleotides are TGCAGCGTTGTAAGGGGTTTTTCCACTGAAGCTTTCTTT.

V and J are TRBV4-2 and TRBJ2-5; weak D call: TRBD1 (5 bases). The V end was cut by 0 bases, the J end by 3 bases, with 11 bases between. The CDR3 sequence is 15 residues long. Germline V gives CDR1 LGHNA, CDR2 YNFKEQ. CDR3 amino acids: CASSQDGSTEETQYF. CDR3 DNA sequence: TGTGCCAGCAGCCAAGATGGGTCGACAGAAGAGACCCAGTACTTC.

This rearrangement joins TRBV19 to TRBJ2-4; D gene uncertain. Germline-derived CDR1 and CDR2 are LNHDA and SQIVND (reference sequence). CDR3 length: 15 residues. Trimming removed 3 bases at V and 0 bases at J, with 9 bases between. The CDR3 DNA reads TGTGCCAGTAGTATCTCCCCCTTAGCCAAAAACATTCAGTACTTC. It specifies CASSISPLAKNIQYF.

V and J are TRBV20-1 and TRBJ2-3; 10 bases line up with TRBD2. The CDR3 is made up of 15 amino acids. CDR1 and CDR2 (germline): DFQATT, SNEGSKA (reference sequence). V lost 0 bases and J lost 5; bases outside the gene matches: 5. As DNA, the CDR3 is TGCAGTGCTAGAGATCTAGCGGGAGCAATAGATACGCAGTATTTT. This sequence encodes CSARDLAGAIDTQYF.

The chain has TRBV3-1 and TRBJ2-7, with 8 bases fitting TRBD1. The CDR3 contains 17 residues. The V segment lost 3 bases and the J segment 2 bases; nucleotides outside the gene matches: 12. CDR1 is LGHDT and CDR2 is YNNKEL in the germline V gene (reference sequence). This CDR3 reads CASSHDRGIRWAYEQYF. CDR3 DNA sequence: TGTGCCAGCAGCCACGACAGGGGAATCAGATGGGCCTACGAGCAGTACTTC.

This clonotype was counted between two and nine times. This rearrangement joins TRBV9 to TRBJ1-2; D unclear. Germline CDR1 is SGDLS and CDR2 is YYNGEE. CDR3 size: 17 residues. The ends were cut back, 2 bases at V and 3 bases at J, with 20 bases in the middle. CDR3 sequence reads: CASSVNEGGLFYYGYTF. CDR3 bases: TGTGCCAGCAGCGTCAACGAGGGCGGGCTCTTCTACTATGGCTACACCTTC.

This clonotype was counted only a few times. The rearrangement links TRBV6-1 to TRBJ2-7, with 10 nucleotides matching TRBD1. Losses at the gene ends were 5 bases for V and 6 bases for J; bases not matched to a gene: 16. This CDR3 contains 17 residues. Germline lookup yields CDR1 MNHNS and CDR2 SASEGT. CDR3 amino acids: CASSYGRGQGQASEQYF. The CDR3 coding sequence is TGTGCCAGCAGTTACGGGAGGGGACAGGGGCAGGCTAGCGAGCAGTACTTC.

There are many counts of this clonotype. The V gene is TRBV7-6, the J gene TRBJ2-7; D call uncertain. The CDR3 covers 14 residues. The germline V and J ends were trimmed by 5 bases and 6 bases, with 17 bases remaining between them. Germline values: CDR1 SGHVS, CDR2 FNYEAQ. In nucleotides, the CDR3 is TGTGCCAGCAGCCCGATTTCTCAGAGAGGCGAGCAGTACTTC. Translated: CASSPISQRGEQYF.

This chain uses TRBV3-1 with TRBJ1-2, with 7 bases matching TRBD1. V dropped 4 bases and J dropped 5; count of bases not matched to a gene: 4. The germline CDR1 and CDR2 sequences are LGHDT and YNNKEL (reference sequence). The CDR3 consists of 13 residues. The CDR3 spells CASSRTGEYGYTF. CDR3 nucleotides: TGTGCCAGCAGCCGGACAGGAGAATATGGCTACACCTTC.

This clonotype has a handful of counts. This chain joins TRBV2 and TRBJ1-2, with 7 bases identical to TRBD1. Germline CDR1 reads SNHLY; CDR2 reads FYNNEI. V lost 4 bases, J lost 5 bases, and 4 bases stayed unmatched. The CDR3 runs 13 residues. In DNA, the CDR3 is TGTGCCAGCAGTGTGGCGACAGGGTATGGCTACACCTTC. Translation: CASSVATGYGYTF.

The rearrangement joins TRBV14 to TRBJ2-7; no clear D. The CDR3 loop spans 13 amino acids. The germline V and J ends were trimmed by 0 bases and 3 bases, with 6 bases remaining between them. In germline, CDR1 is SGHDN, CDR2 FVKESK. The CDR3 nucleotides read TGTGCCAGCAGCCAAGATGGGATCTACGAGCAGTACTTC. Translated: CASSQDGIYEQYF.

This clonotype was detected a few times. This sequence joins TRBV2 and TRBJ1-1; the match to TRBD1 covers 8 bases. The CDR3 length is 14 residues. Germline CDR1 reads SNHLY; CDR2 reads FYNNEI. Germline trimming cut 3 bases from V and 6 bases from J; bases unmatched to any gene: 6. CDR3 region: CASSEQQGVSEAFF. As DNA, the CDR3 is TGTGCCAGCAGTGAGCAACAGGGGGTATCTGAAGCTTTCTTT.

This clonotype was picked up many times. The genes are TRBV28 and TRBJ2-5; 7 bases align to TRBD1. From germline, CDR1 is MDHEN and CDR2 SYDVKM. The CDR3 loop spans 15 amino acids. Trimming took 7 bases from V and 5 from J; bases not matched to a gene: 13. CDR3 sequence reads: CASMGPGTVDETQYF. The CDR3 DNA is TGTGCCAGCATGGGTCCCGGGACAGTCGACGAGACCCAGTACTTC.